The rows below give T cell receptor beta chains drawn from one sample of a study of T cells after yellow fever vaccination. Each CDR3 protein is one row after TCRdb ran MiXCR on the 5' RACE reads. Here the sample spans around 550,000 distinct CDR3 sequences, 15% to 20% being singletons. The sequences come from PBMCs, collected 15 days after the yellow fever booster vaccination. The receptors derive from a man aged 25-45 years who received the YFV17D yellow fever vaccine. The conserved cysteine and the conserved F or W are not part of the CDR3 here. Each record gives: V gene, clone size, CDR3 protein. Expanded clones are given a class, and other clones once, few, many or no size at all.

TRBV25-1	few	ASRRTGYNEQF
TRBV10-3	few	AIGAGGLASTDTQY
TRBV7-9	-	ASSVYDRAQETQY
TRBV2	few	ASLRTSGRHVDTQY
TRBV12-3/TRBV12-4	-	ASSSVLSTDTQY
TRBV12-5	few	ASGGTSDLATQY
TRBV29-1	few	SVTAYNEQF
TRBV12-3/TRBV12-4	few	ASTQDRNTEAF
TRBV29-1	-	SVEYGQGARNEQF
TRBV5-1	-	ASSLGRANYEQY
TRBV7-9	few	ASSETSAIYNEQF
TRBV20-1	-	SVQQGATGYT
TRBV7-6	-	ASSYLAGVYTDTQY
TRBV6-1	few	ASRGTGRGTNTGELF
TRBV11-2	few	ASSSLRRGRGNEQF
TRBV29-1	-	SVAQGAEEQY
TRBV27	-	ASSLMGANQETQY
TRBV7-9	few	ASSFGDSNQPQH
TRBV12-3/TRBV12-4	few	ASSLGGLSRSPLH
TRBV15	few	ATSTPRANTGELF
TRBV20-1	-	SASGAADSLGWDEQF
TRBV7-9	-	ASSLGDSGRISDEQY
TRBV29-1	few	SVVPWTGVTEAF
TRBV12-3/TRBV12-4	few	ASSLSGGGELF
TRBV15	few	ATSSQETQY
TRBV4-1	-	ASSQDPGLAGVPDTQY
TRBV7-2	-	ASSLEGQNIQY
TRBV19	-	ASSISLAVYNEQF
TRBV4-3	few	ASSRGQGPISGANVLT
TRBV29-1	many	SVRWNTGELF
TRBV12-3/TRBV12-4	-	ASRTNGVYEQY
TRBV9	few	ASSPRLPAPSTDTQY
TRBV5-1	-	ASSLGPWEETQY
TRBV10-3	-	AISERIQETQY
TRBV6-5	few	ASSYSNVARETQY
TRBV28	few	ASSFLQQGETQY
TRBV5-6	-	ASSFLRIQF
TRBV6-2/TRBV6-3	few	ASSPRTGLNEQF